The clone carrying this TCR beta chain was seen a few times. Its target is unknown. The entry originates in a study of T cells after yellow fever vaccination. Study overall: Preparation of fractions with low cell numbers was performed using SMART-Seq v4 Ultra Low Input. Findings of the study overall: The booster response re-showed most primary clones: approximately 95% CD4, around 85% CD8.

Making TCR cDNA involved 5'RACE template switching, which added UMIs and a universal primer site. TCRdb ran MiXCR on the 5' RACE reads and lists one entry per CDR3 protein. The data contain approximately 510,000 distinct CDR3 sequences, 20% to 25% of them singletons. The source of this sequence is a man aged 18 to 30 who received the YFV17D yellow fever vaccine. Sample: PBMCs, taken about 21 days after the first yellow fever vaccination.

CDR3: CASSPQQSPNTGELFF. The DNA for the CDR3 is TGTGCCAGCAGCCCTCAACAAAGTCCGAACACCGGGGAGCTGTTTTTT. The chain employs TRBV9 and TRBJ2-2; no definite D call. This CDR3 is 16 amino acids long. Germline V lookup: CDR1 SGDLS, CDR2 YYNGEE. V lost 4 bases and J 0 bases, leaving 13 bases between the germline ends.